This T cell receptor (beta chain) was captured by sequencing in a study of blood T cell repertoires in COVID-19. Resolution of symptoms, clearance, or two negative PCRs was present in recovered Cohort 3 donors. The table came from immunoSEQ multiplex PCR; TCRdb's copy has only in-frame clones and leaves some out. The sample lists hundreds of thousands of clones; 80% to 90% were seen once. The CDR3 consists of 16 residues. Sample: PBMCs or T cells enriched from blood (not recorded which). The receptor was isolated from a man younger than 30 who had recovered from COVID-19. This rearrangement joins TRBV21-1 to TRBJ2-3; the table calls TRBD2, which could not be checked here. TRBV21-1 is deemed a pseudogene. In DNA form, the CDR3 reads TGTGCCAGCAGCACCCTCGTGGGGGGGAGAACAGATACGCAGTATTTT. It encodes CASSTLVGGRTDTQYF.